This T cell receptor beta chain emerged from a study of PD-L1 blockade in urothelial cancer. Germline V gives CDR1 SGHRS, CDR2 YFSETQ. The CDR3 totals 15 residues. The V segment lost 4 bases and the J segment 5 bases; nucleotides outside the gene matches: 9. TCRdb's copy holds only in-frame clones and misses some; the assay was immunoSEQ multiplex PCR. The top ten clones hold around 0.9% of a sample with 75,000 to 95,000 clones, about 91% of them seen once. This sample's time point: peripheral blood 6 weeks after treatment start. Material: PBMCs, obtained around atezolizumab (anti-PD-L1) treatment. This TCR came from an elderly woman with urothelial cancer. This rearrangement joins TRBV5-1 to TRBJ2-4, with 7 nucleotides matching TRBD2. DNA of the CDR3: TGCGCCAGCAGCACCGTGGCGGGAGCTGAAAACATTCAGTACTTC. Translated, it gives CASSTVAGAENIQYF. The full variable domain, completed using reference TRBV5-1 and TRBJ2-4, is KAGVTQTPRYLIKTRGQQVTLSCSPISGHRSVSWYQQTPGQGLQFLFEYFSETQRNKGNFPGRFSGRQFSNSRSEMNVSTLELGDSALYLCASSTVAGAENIQYFGAGTRLSVL.